This T cell receptor (beta chain) was identified during a study of regulatory T cells in long-lasting Graves disease. Study details: Persistent cases took antithyroid drugs over 5 years and stayed TSH receptor antibody positive. General study results and limits: Researchers reported studying only peripheral blood, not thyroid tissue.

Libraries of TCR beta came from iRepertoire HTBI primers plus Arm-PCR of CDR3 regions. MiXCR, applied by TCRdb to the multiplex PCR reads, yields one record per CDR3 protein. Altogether 400,000 or so distinct CDR3 sequences are present, about 25% being singletons, with the ten largest covering over 25%. The time point was: persistent/refractory GD, antithyroid drugs over 5 years with positive TRAb. Making the TCR library involved RNA that had been extracted from PBMCs. The authors diagnosed Graves' disease using American Thyroid Association guidelines. About this clonotype itself: Its antigen is undetermined.

The TCR sequence derives from a female donor with Graves disease. This specimen consisted of peripheral blood mononuclear cells (PBMCs), obtained when the disease was refractory, from a patient treated with antithyroid drugs.

The CDR3 bases are TGTGCCAGCAGCCAACCGGGACTAGCGGTCTACGAGCAGTACTTC. It codes for CASSQPGLAVYEQYF. The V call is TRBV14, the J call TRBJ2-7; 11 bases line up with TRBD2. V was pared by 2 bases and J by 3 bases, with 3 bases of the junction left unmatched. This CDR3 is built from 15 residues. Germline assignment: CDR1 SGHDN and CDR2 FVKESK. The full variable domain, in which reference TRBV14 and TRBJ2-7 provide the parts outside the CDR3, is EAGVTQFPSHSVIEKGQTVTLRCDPISGHDNLYWYRRVMGKEIKFLLHFVKESKQDESGMPNNRFLAERTGGTYSTLKVQPAELEDSGVYFCASSQPGLAVYEQYFGPGTRLTVT.